This passage covers 20 T cell receptor beta chains from one sample sequenced in a study of blood T cell repertoires in COVID-19. The method was immunoSEQ multiplex PCR; TCRdb's version includes in-frame clones alone and lacks a portion of them. The sample consists of some 200,000 clones, about 85% of them appearing once. Specimen: PBMCs or T cells enriched from blood (not recorded which). These receptor sequences come from a woman aged 25 to 39 who had recovered from COVID-19.

CDR3 region: CSVGEDNQPQHF. The CDR3 DNA reads as TGCAGCGTTGGCGAGGATAATCAGCCCCAGCATTTT. This rearrangement joins TRBV29-1 to TRBJ1-5; D is unclear. The germline V and J ends were trimmed by 4 bases and 4 bases, with 8 bases remaining between them. The germline gives CDR1 SQVTM, CDR2 ANQGSEA. This CDR3 is built from 12 residues.

The chain employs TRBV30 and TRBJ1-2; unclear D gene. The germline V gene encodes CDR1 GTSNPN and CDR2 SVGIG (reference sequence). The CDR3 has 13 residues. V dropped 8 bases and J dropped 0 bases, with 13 bases sitting between them. In DNA form, the CDR3 reads TGTGCCCATGGGAGAATCTCTAACTATGGCTACACCTTC. Its translation is CAHGRISNYGYTF.

The chain couples TRBV6-5 to TRBJ1-5, with a tentative D call TRBD1 (5 bases). The germline CDR1 and CDR2 sequences are MNHEY and SVGAGI. This CDR3 has 14 amino acids. Trimming took off 6 bases at V and 6 bases at J, with 15 bases between the two ends. The CDR3 region is CASRHRTISQPQHF. The CDR3 nucleotides read TGTGCCAGCAGACACCGGACAATCAGTCAGCCCCAGCATTTT.

This chain links TRBV4-2 with TRBJ2-1; D may be TRBD2 (5 bases). The CDR3 loop spans 13 amino acids. The ends were cut back, 0 bases at V and 7 bases at J, with 7 bases in the middle. Germline CDR1 LGHNA, CDR2 YNFKEQ. The CDR3 DNA sequence: TGTGCCAGCAGCCAAGATCCGGGGAATGAGCAGTTCTTC. Its translation is CASSQDPGNEQFF.

The chain recombines TRBV2 with TRBJ2-7; D perhaps matches TRBD1 (6 bases). Looked up from germline, CDR1 is SNHLY and CDR2 is FYNNEI. This CDR3 comprises 13 residues. V was shortened by 6 bases and J by 2 bases, with 11 bases between the two germline ends. The CDR3 DNA follows: TGTGCCAGCAGACAGGGCTTACCCTACGAGCAGTACTTC. Its protein product is CASRQGLPYEQYF.

This rearrangement joins TRBV7-2 to TRBJ1-1, with D unclear. The CDR3 consists of 15 residues. V was shortened by 5 bases and J by 4 bases, with 17 bases between the two germline ends. The germline CDR1 and CDR2 sequences are SGHTA and FQGNSA. DNA of the CDR3: TGTGCCAGCAGCCCAGCCCTGGTGAGGAGCACTGAAGCTTTCTTT. The encoded protein is CASSPALVRSTEAFF.

This clone was seen more than once but under ten times. The rearrangement joins TRBV7-2 to TRBJ2-7, with D perhaps TRBD1 (6 bases). CDR1 is SGHTA, CDR2 FQGNSA, per germline. The V gene lost 1 base and the J gene lost 2 bases, with 6 bases spanning the gap. CDR3 length: 13 residues. As DNA, the CDR3 is TGTGCCAGCAGCTTAGGGGGGCCCTACGAGCAGTACTTC. Encoded protein: CASSLGGPYEQYF.

This chain uses TRBV18 with TRBJ1-6; no definite D call. V was clipped by 4 bases and J by 3 bases, with 7 bases between them. Germline loops: CDR1 KGHSH, CDR2 LQKENI. The CDR3 extends over 14 amino acids. The DNA of the CDR3 is TGTGCCAGCTCACTTCAGGTCTATAATTCACCCCTCCACTTT. Its translation is CASSLQVYNSPLHF.

The chain joins TRBV7-9 to TRBJ2-5, with 8 bases lining up with TRBD2. The CDR3 spans 17 residues. J lost 5 bases, V lost 7 bases, and 18 bases had no gene match. In germline, CDR1 is SEHNR, CDR2 FQNEAQ (reference sequence). The CDR3, as DNA: TGTGCCAGCACCTCCAGTGTAAGCGGGAGAGTGTTGGAGACCCAGTACTTC. It translates to CASTSSVSGRVLETQYF.

CDR3 residues: CAWSVTQGGEKLFF. As DNA, the CDR3 is TGTGCCTGGAGTGTAACCCAGGGGGGTGAAAAACTGTTTTTT. The rearrangement joins TRBV30 to TRBJ1-4; the match to TRBD1 covers 7 bases. Germline CDR1 and CDR2: GTSNPN and SVGIG (reference sequence). The CDR3 extends over 14 amino acids. V shed 0 bases, J shed 7 bases, and the junction held 5 bases outside the gene matches. The full variable domain, with the rest looked up from reference TRBV30 and TRBJ1-4, is SQTIHQWPATLVQPVGSPLSLECTVEGTSNPNLYWYRQAAGRGLQLLFYSVGIGQISSEVPQNLSASRPQDRQFILSSKKLLLSDSGFYLCAWSVTQGGEKLFFGSGTQLSVL.

The chain carries TRBV25-1 and TRBJ1-1; 7 bases align to TRBD1. V shed 4 bases, J shed 7 bases, and the junction held 6 bases outside the gene matches. CDR1 and CDR2 from the germline V gene are MGHDK and SYGVNS. The CDR3 covers 13 residues. As DNA, the CDR3 is TGTGCCAGCAGTGGAGACAGGGTTGGTGAAGCTTTCTTT. Amino acid sequence: CASSGDRVGEAFF.

V gene TRBV28 combines with J gene TRBJ2-3, with 7 bases aligning to TRBD2. CDR1 and CDR2 (germline): MDHEN, SYDVKM. V shed 4 bases and J 2 bases; nucleotides not matched to a gene: 12. This CDR3 comprises 17 residues. CDR3 in DNA: TGTGCCAGCAGTTCCCCTCTGCGGGACTACCCCACAGATACGCAGTATTTT. The encoded protein is CASSSPLRDYPTDTQYF. The whole variable domain, filled in from reference TRBV28 and TRBJ2-3, reads DVKVTQSSRYLVKRTGEKVFLECVQDMDHENMFWYRQDPGLGLRLIYFSYDVKMKEKGDIPEGYSVSREKKERFSLILESASTNQTSMYLCASSSPLRDYPTDTQYFGPGTRLTVL.

The chain couples TRBV7-2 to TRBJ2-3; 9 bases match TRBD1. From germline, CDR1 is SGHTA and CDR2 FQGNSA. V was clipped by 0 bases and J by 2 bases; unmatched bases: 3. The CDR3 spans 16 residues. The CDR3 DNA reads as TGTGCCAGCAGCTTAGCCACAGGGGGCTTCACAGATACGCAGTATTTT. Translated, it gives CASSLATGGFTDTQYF.

The gene calls are TRBV4-3 and TRBJ2-5, with TRBD2 identical over 10 bases. V shed 0 bases, J shed 2 bases, and the junction held 9 bases outside the gene matches. The CDR3 totals 18 residues. CDR1 is LGHNA and CDR2 is YSLEER in the germline V gene. CDR3 coding DNA: TGCGCCAGCAGCCAAGATATGAGCGGGGGGGCTCTACAAGAGACCCAGTACTTC. It encodes CASSQDMSGGALQETQYF.

This sequence joins TRBV11-1 and TRBJ1-1; perhaps TRBD1 as D (5 bases). The CDR3 covers 13 residues. Germline-derived CDR1 and CDR2 are SGHAT and FQDESV (reference sequence). Trimming shortened V by 9 bases and J by 4 bases, and 15 bases separated the two germline ends. The DNA for the CDR3 is TGTGCCAGTATAGGGGAGGGGTTCACTGAAGCTTTCTTT. Its protein product is CASIGEGFTEAFF.

V usage is TRBV29-1 and J usage is TRBJ2-3; a possible D gene is TRBD2 (6 bases). The CDR3 is 14 amino acids. Per germline, CDR1 SQVTM and CDR2 ANQGSEA. The V end was cut by 3 bases, the J end by 5 bases, with 15 bases between. The CDR3 loop is CSVEGYGGKDTQYF. CDR3 bases: TGCAGCGTTGAGGGGTATGGAGGGAAAGATACGCAGTATTTT.

This chain connects TRBV7-9 to TRBJ2-1, with 12 bases matching TRBD2. With V trimmed by 5 bases and J by 6 bases, 8 bases remained unmatched. Germline V CDR1 and CDR2: SEHNR, FQNEAQ (reference sequence). The CDR3 has 16 amino acids. CDR3 in DNA: TGTGCCAGCAGCCCCAGGACTAGCGGGGTGATCAATGAGCAGTTCTTC. This translates into CASSPRTSGVINEQFF.

V usage is TRBV7-2 and J usage is TRBJ1-5; the D is unclear. This CDR3 comprises 16 residues. Germline V gives CDR1 SGHTA, CDR2 FQGNSA. V gave up 1 base and J gave up 4 bases, with 14 bases separating them. CDR3 DNA sequence: TGTGCCAGCAGCTTAGACGCGTTTTCCGAGAATCAGCCCCAGCATTTT. Encoded protein: CASSLDAFSENQPQHF.

The genes are TRBV7-2 and TRBJ2-7; tentative D call: TRBD1 (6 bases). Trimming stripped 1 base from V and 5 bases from J, with 9 bases between. CDR1 is SGHTA and CDR2 is FQGNSA in the germline V gene. There are 13 residues in the CDR3. CDR3 bases: TGTGCCAGCAGCTTAGGGACAGAGGACGAGCAGTACTTC. Translation gives CASSLGTEDEQYF.

The chain couples TRBV21-1 to TRBJ1-1. TRBV21-1 corresponds to a pseudogene. This CDR3 has 16 residues. CDR3 loop: CASSGPSREMDTEAFF. CDR3 DNA sequence: TGTGCCAGCAGCGGCCCCTCTAGGGAGATGGACACTGAAGCTTTCTTT.